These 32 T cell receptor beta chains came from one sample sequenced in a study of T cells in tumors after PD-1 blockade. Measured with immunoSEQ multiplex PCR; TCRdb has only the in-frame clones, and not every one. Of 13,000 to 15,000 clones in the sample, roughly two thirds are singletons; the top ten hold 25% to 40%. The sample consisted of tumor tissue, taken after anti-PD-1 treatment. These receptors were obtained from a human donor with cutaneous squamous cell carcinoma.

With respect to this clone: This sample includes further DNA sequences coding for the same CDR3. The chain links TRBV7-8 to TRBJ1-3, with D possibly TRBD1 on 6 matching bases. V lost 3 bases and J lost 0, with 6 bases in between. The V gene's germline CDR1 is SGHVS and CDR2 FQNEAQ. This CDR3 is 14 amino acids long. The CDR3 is CASSLTGSGNTIYF. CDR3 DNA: TGTGCCAGCAGCTTGACAGGCTCTGGAAACACCATATATTTT.

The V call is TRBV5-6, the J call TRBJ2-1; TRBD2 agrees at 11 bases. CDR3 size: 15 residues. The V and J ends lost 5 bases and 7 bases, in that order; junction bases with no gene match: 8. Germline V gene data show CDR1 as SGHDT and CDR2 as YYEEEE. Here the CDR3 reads CASRDTGLADNEQFF. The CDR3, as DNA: TGTGCCAGCAGGGACACGGGACTAGCGGATAATGAGCAGTTCTTC. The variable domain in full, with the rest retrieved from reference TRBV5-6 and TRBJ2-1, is DAGVTQSPTHLIKTRGQQVTLRCSPKSGHDTVSWYQQALGQGPQFIFQYYEEEERQRGNFPDRFSGHQFPNYSSELNVNALLLGDSALYLCASRDTGLADNEQFFGPGTRLTVL.

The CDR3: CASSLVWDYGWETQYF. The CDR3 coding sequence is TGTGCCAGCAGCTTAGTTTGGGACTACGGGTGGGAGACCCAGTACTTC. The chain uses TRBV7-6 and TRBJ2-5, with TRBD2 matching 7 bases. The junction had 10 bases not matched to a gene; V was cut back by 1 base and J by 5 bases. The CDR3 totals 16 residues. Germline-derived CDR1 and CDR2 are SGHVS and FNYEAQ.

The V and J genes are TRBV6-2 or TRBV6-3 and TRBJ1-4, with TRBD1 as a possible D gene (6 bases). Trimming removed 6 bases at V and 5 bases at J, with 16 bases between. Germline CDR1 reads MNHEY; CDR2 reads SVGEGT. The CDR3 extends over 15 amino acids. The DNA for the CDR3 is TGTGCCAGCAGCAAAGTGGGGGCGACCAATGAAAAACTGTTTTTT. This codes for CASSKVGATNEKLFF.

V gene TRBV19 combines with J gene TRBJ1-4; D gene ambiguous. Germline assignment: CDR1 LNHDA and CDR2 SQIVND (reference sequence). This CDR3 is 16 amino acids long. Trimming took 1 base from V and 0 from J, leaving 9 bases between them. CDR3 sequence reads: CASSIAARSTNEKLFF. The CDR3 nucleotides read TGTGCCAGTAGTATAGCCGCCCGGTCAACTAATGAAAAACTGTTTTTT.

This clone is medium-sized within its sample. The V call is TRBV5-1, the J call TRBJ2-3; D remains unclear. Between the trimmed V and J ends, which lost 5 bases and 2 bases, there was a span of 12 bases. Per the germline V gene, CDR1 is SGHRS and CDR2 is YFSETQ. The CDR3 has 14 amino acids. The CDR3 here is CASSRAQVTDTQYF. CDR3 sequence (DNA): TGCGCCAGCAGTCGAGCCCAGGTCACAGATACGCAGTATTTT.

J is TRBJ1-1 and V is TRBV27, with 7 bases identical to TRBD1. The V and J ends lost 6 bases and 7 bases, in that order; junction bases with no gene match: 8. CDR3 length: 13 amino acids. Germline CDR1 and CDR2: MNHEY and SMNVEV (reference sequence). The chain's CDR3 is CASSRGQRFEAFF. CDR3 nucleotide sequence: TGTGCCAGCAGCCGGGGACAGCGCTTTGAAGCTTTCTTT.

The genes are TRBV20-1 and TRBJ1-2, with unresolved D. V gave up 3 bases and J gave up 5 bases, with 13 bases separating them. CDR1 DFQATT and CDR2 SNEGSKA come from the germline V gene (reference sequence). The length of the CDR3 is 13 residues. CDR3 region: CSASRSATYGYTF. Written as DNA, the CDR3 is TGCAGTGCTAGTAGGTCAGCTACATATGGCTACACCTTC.

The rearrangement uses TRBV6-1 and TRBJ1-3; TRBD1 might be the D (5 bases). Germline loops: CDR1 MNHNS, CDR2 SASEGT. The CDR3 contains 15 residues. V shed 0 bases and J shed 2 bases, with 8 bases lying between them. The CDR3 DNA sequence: TGTGCCAGCAGTGAAGCAAGAGGGGCTGGAAACACCATATATTTT. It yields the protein CASSEARGAGNTIYF.

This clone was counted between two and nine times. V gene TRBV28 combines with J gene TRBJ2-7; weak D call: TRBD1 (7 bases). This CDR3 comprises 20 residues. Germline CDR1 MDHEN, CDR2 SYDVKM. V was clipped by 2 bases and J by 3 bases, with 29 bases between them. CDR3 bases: TGTGCCAGCAGTTTAAAATATGTAGGGCAGGGGGGCAAACTATTCTACGAGCAGTACTTC. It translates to CASSLKYVGQGGKLFYEQYF.

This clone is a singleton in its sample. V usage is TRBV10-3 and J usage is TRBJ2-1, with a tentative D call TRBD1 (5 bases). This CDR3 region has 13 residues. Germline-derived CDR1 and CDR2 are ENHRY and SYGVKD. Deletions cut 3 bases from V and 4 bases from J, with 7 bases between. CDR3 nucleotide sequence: TGTGCCATCAGTGAAAGGGGTTACAATGAGCAGTTCTTC. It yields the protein CAISERGYNEQFF.

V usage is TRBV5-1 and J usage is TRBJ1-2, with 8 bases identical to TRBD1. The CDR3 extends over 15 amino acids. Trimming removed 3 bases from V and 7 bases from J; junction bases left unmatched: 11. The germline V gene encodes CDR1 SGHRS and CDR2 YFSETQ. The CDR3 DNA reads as TGCGCCAGCAGCTCGGAATCAGGGGGCGCGATTGGCTACACCTTC. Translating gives CASSSESGGAIGYTF.

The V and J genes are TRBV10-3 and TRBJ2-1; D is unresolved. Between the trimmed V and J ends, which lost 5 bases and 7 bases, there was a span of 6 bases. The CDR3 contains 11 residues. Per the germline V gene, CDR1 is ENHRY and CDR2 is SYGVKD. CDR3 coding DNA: TGTGCCATCAGTCCCCAAAATGAGCAGTTCTTC. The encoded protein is CAISPQNEQFF.

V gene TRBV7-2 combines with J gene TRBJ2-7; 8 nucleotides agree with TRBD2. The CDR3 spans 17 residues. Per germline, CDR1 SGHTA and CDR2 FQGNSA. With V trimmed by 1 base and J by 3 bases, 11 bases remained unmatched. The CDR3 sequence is CASSLVLGREVGYEQYF. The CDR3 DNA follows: TGTGCCAGCAGCTTAGTGTTGGGGCGGGAGGTCGGCTACGAGCAGTACTTC.

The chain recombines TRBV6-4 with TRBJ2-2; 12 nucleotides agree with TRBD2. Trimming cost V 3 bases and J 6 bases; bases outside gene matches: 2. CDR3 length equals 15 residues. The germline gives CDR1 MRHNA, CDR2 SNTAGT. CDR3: CASSETSGSSGELFF. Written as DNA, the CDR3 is TGTGCCAGCAGTGAGACTAGCGGGAGTTCCGGGGAGCTGTTTTTT.

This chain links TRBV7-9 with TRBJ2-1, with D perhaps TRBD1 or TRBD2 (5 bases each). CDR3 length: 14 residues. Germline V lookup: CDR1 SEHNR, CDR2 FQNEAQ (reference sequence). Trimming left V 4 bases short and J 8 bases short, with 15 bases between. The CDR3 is CASSYGTYRDEQFF. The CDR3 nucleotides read TGTGCCAGCAGCTACGGGACCTACCGGGATGAGCAGTTCTTC.

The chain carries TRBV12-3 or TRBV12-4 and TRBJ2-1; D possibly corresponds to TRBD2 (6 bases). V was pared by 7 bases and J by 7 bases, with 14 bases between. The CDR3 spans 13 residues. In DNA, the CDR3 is TGTGCCAGCAACCTTGGGGCGGGAAATGAGCAGTTCTTC. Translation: CASNLGAGNEQFF.

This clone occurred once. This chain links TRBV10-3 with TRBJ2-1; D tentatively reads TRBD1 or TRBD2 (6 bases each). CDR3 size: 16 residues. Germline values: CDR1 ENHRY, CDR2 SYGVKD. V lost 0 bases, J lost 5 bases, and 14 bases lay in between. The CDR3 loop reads CAISESPGAYNNEQFF. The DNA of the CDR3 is TGTGCCATCAGTGAGTCTCCGGGGGCTTATAACAATGAGCAGTTCTTC.

Written as DNA, the CDR3 is TGTGCCAGCAGTGAAAAGTTAACTCAGTACTTC. It specifies CASSEKLTQYF. The J gene is TRBJ2-4, the V gene TRBV2; no firm D call. CDR1 and CDR2 (germline): SNHLY, FYNNEI. V lost 2 bases and J 12 bases, leaving 8 bases between the germline ends. The CDR3 loop spans 11 amino acids.

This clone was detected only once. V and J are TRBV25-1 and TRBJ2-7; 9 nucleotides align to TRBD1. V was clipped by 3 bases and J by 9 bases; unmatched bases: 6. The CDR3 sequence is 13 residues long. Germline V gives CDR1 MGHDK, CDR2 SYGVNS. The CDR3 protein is CASSDPGQGPQYF. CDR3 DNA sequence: TGTGCCAGCAGTGACCCGGGACAGGGTCCGCAGTACTTC.

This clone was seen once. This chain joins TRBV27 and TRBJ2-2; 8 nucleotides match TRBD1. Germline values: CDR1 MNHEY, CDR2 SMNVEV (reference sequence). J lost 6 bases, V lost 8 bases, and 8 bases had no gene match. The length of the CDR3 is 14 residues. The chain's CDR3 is CASSQGARAGELFF. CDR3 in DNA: TGTGCCAGCTCCCAGGGGGCGAGAGCCGGGGAGCTGTTTTTT.

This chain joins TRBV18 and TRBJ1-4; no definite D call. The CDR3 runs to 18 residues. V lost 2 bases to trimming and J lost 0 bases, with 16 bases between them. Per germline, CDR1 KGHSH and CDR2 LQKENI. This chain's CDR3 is CASSPIRGKTATNEKLFF. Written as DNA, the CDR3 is TGTGCCAGCTCACCAATTCGTGGGAAGACTGCAACTAATGAAAAACTGTTTTTT. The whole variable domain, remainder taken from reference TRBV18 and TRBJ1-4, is NAGVMQNPRHLVRRRGQEARLRCSPMKGHSHVYWYRQLPEEGLKFMVYLQKENIIDESGMPKERFSAEFPKEGPSILRIQQVVRGDSAAYFCASSPIRGKTATNEKLFFGSGTQLSVL.

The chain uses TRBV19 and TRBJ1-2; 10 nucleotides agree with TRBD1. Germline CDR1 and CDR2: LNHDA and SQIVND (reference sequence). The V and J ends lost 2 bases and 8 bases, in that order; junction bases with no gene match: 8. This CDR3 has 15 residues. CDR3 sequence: CASSILSGQGGGYTF. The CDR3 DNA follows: TGTGCCAGTAGTATATTAAGCGGACAGGGGGGAGGCTACACCTTC.

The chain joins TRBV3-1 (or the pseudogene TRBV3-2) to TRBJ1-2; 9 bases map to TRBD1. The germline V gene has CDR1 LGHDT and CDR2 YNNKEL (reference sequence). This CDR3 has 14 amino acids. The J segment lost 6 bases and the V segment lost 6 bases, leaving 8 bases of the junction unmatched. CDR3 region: CASSPGTGIHGYTF. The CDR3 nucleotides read TGTGCCAGCAGTCCCGGGACAGGGATTCATGGCTACACCTTC.

The CDR3: CASSPSGGAVEQFF. CDR3 nucleotides: TGCGCCAGCAGCCCGAGCGGGGGGGCCGTTGAGCAGTTCTTC. The chain couples TRBV5-1 to TRBJ2-1; 10 nucleotides line up with TRBD2. This CDR3 contains 14 residues. CDR1 is SGHRS, CDR2 YFSETQ, per germline. Trimming cost V 4 bases and J 9 bases; bases outside gene matches: 7.

Here the CDR3 reads CASSPRGVYNEKLFF. CDR3 bases: TGTGCCAGCTCACCACGAGGGGTATATAATGAAAAACTGTTTTTT. V gene TRBV18 combines with J gene TRBJ1-4; maybe TRBD1 (5 bases). Looked up from germline, CDR1 is KGHSH and CDR2 is LQKENI. This CDR3 has 15 residues. The V end lost 1 base, the J end lost 4 bases, and 10 bases lay between the germline ends.

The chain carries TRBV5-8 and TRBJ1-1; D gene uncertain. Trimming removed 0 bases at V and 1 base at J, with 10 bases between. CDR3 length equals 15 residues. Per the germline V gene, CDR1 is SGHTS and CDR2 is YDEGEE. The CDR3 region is CASSLGAIRNTEAFF. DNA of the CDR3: TGTGCCAGCAGCTTGGGTGCCATCCGGAACACTGAAGCTTTCTTT. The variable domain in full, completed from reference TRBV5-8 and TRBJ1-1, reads EAGVTQSPTHLIKTRGQQATLRCSPISGHTSVYWYQQALGLGLQFLLWYDEGEERNRGNFPPRFSGRQFPNYSSELNVNALELEDSALYLCASSLGAIRNTEAFFGQGTRLTVV.

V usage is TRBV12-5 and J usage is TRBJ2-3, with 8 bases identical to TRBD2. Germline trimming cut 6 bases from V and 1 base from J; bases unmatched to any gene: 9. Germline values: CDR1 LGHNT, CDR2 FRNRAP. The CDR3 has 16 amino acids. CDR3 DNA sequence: TGTGCTAGTGGAGGCGGGGGGCTAGGCCGCACAGATACGCAGTATTTT. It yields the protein CASGGGGLGRTDTQYF.

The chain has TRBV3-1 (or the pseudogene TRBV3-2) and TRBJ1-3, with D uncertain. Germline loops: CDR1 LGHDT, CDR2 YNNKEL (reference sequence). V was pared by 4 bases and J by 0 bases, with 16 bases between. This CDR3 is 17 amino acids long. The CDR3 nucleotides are TGTGCCAGCAGCCGCCCACCGGATCCCGTCTCTGGAAACACCATATATTTT. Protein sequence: CASSRPPDPVSGNTIYF.

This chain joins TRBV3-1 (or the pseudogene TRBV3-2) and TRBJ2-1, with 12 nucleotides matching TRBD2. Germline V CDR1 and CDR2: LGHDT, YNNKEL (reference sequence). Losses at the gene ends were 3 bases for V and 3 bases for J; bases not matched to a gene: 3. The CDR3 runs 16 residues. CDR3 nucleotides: TGTGCCAGCAGCCAGAGACTAGCGGGAGACTACAATGAGCAGTTCTTC. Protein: CASSQRLAGDYNEQFF.

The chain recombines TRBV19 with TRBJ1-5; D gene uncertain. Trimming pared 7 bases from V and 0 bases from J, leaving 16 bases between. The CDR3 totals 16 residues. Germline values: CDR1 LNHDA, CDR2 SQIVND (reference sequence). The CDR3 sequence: CASIPGQGYSNQPQHF. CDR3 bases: TGTGCCAGTATCCCCGGCCAAGGATATAGCAATCAGCCCCAGCATTTT.

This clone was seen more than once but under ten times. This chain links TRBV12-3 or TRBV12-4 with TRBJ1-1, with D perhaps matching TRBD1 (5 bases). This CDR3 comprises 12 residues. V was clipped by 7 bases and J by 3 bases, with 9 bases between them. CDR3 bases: TGTGCCAGCACCGACAGATACACTGAAGCTTTCTTT. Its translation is CASTDRYTEAFF.